The 15 T cell receptor beta chains below were found in one sample sequenced in a study of blood T cell repertoires in COVID-19. Measured with immunoSEQ multiplex PCR; TCRdb has only the in-frame clones, and not every one. This sample carries around 250,000 clones, about four fifths of them seen once, and the ten largest clones take approximately 3.2%. The sample taken for sequencing was peripheral blood. The origin of the receptors is a woman in her late teens or twenties with acute or convalescent COVID-19.

The chain is built from TRBV6-5 and TRBJ2-7, with 8 bases that match TRBD2. The CDR3 sequence is 14 residues long. Per germline, CDR1 MNHEY and CDR2 SVGAGI. Trimming at V came to 6 bases and at J to 2 bases, leaving 6 bases not matched to a gene. The CDR3 reads CASSGSGGPYEQYF. DNA for the CDR3: TGTGCCAGCAGCGGAAGCGGGGGCCCCTACGAGCAGTACTTC.

The rearrangement joins TRBV11-3 to TRBJ2-1, with 10 bases that match TRBD1. The CDR3 runs 16 residues. Germline CDR1 SGHNT, CDR2 YENEEA. V lost 5 bases to trimming and J lost 8 bases; unmatched junction nucleotides: 12. In DNA form, the CDR3 reads TGTGCCAGCAGCCCCGGGACAGGGGTTTTTAAGTATGAGCAGTTCTTC. Residues: CASSPGTGVFKYEQFF.

This rearrangement joins TRBV30 to TRBJ1-2; 7 bases match TRBD1. The germline CDR1 and CDR2 sequences are GTSNPN and SVGIG (reference sequence). This CDR3 has 13 residues. V trimming: 2 bases; J trimming: 3 bases; junction bases outside the gene matches: 3. CDR3 DNA: TGTGCCTGGAGTAGGGGGCGCGACTATGGCTACACCTTC. This codes for CAWSRGRDYGYTF. Using reference TRBV30 and TRBJ1-2 for the parts outside the CDR3, the full variable domain is SQTIHQWPATLVQPVGSPLSLECTVEGTSNPNLYWYRQAAGRGLQLLFYSVGIGQISSEVPQNLSASRPQDRQFILSSKKLLLSDSGFYLCAWSRGRDYGYTFGSGTRLTVV.

V gene TRBV27 combines with J gene TRBJ1-2, with D unclear. Trimming pared 8 bases from V and 0 bases from J, leaving 19 bases between. Germline lookup yields CDR1 MNHEY and CDR2 SMNVEV (reference sequence). The CDR3 is made up of 16 amino acids. The CDR3 nucleotides are TGTGCCAGCCGCTCGGTCGGAGACTTAGCTAACTATGGCTACACCTTC. It translates to CASRSVGDLANYGYTF.

The V gene is TRBV15, the J gene TRBJ2-7, with 7 bases lining up with TRBD1. The CDR3 totals 14 residues. The V gene's germline CDR1 is LNHNV and CDR2 YYDKDF (reference sequence). The J segment lost 5 bases and the V segment lost 2 bases, leaving 6 bases of the junction unmatched. CDR3 region: CATSRTTGYHEQYF. The CDR3 DNA is TGTGCCACCAGCAGAACGACAGGGTACCACGAGCAGTACTTC.

The chain uses TRBV6-2 or TRBV6-3 and TRBJ2-3, with TRBD2 matching over 10 bases. V gave up 6 bases and J gave up 1 base; unmatched junction bases: 4. The V gene's germline CDR1 is MNHEY and CDR2 SVGEGT. The CDR3 totals 15 residues. CDR3 amino acids: CASSTGTSGTDTQYF. DNA of the CDR3: TGTGCCAGCAGCACCGGGACTAGCGGCACAGATACGCAGTATTTT.

The chain employs TRBV7-3 and TRBJ1-1; a possible D gene is TRBD1 (6 bases). Trimming stripped 6 bases from V and 3 bases from J, with 20 bases between. Germline lookup yields CDR1 SGHTA and CDR2 FQGTGA. The CDR3 extends over 16 amino acids. The CDR3: CASRLRGGETDTEAFF. The CDR3 DNA reads as TGTGCCAGCAGATTGCGGGGGGGCGAAACCGACACTGAAGCTTTCTTT.

The V gene is TRBV29-1, the J gene TRBJ2-5, with a weak D call TRBD1 (6 bases). Germline CDR1 is SQVTM and CDR2 is ANQGSEA. With 4 bases removed from V and 4 bases from J, the gap between germline ends came to 13 bases. The CDR3 has 13 residues. CDR3 sequence reads: CSVGQTGRETQYF. The CDR3 coding sequence is TGCAGCGTTGGTCAAACAGGGAGAGAGACCCAGTACTTC.

In its sample, this clone was seen once. The chain carries TRBV28 and TRBJ2-7; D perhaps matches TRBD2 (5 bases). There are 13 residues in the CDR3. Germline loops: CDR1 MDHEN, CDR2 SYDVKM. Trimming took off 5 bases at V and 4 bases at J, with 12 bases between the two ends. Written as DNA, the CDR3 is TGTGCCAGCAGTCACAATCGGGGATACGAGCAGTACTTC. It yields the protein CASSHNRGYEQYF.

The chain has TRBV9 and TRBJ2-1; TRBD1 aligns across 7 bases. Germline V lookup: CDR1 SGDLS, CDR2 YYNGEE. Unmatched junction bases numbered 7, after V lost 0 bases and J lost 10 bases. CDR3 length: 14 residues. The CDR3 DNA is TGTGCCAGCAGCGTAGAACAGGGGTTGCGGGAGCAGTTCTTC. Protein: CASSVEQGLREQFF. Drawing the rest from reference TRBV9 and TRBJ2-1, the complete variable domain is DSGVTQTPKHLITATGQRVTLRCSPRSGDLSVYWYQQSLDQGLQFLIQYYNGEERAKGNILERFSAQQFPDLHSELNLSSLELGDSALYFCASSVEQGLREQFFGPGTRLTVL.

This chain links TRBV19 with TRBJ2-1; D remains unclear. V shed 5 bases and J shed 0 bases, with 11 bases lying between them. Germline V CDR1 and CDR2: LNHDA, SQIVND (reference sequence). The CDR3 consists of 15 residues. CDR3 region: CASSLFLSSYNEQFF. The CDR3 region has the DNA TGTGCCAGTAGTCTTTTCCTTAGCTCCTACAATGAGCAGTTCTTC.

This clone was counted once. The V and J genes are TRBV5-4 and TRBJ2-7; D unclear. This CDR3 is built from 16 residues. The V gene's germline CDR1 is SGHNT and CDR2 YYREEE (reference sequence). Trimming removed 0 bases at V and 0 bases at J, with 13 bases between. In DNA, the CDR3 is TGTGCCAGCAGCTTGGCGTTACCTAAGAGCTCCTACGAGCAGTACTTC. This translates into CASSLALPKSSYEQYF.

This clone was seen only a few times. The rearrangement uses TRBV7-9 and TRBJ1-6; possible D gene TRBD1, 6 bases. The V and J ends lost 0 bases and 4 bases respectively, with 10 bases between them. CDR1 is SEHNR, CDR2 FQNEAQ, per germline (reference sequence). This CDR3 contains 16 residues. The CDR3 DNA reads TGTGCCAGCAGCTTAGCAGGGGGGGCGTATAATTCACCCCTCCACTTT. Residues: CASSLAGGAYNSPLHF.

The chain employs TRBV21-1 and TRBJ2-1; whether TRBD2, the table's D call, matches the DNA was not checked. TRBV21-1 is a recognized pseudogene. The CDR3 consists of 17 residues. CDR3 sequence: CASSKASGKALENEQFF. CDR3 nucleotides: TGTGCCAGCAGCAAAGCTAGCGGGAAGGCACTTGAGAATGAGCAGTTCTTC.

The chain couples TRBV5-1 to TRBJ2-7; TRBD1 matches at 11 bases. V dropped 3 bases and J dropped 3; count of bases not matched to a gene: 2. Germline loops: CDR1 SGHRS, CDR2 YFSETQ. The CDR3 spans 14 residues. CDR3 sequence: CASSWGQGDYEQYF. CDR3 sequence (DNA): TGCGCCAGCAGCTGGGGACAGGGGGACTACGAGCAGTACTTC.